Sequencing of this T cell receptor beta chain was carried out in a study of PD-L1 blockade in urothelial cancer. The overall study: Analyzed time points were 3 weeks (second dose) and 6 weeks after therapy began.

This clone appeared a single time. Sequencing was performed with immunoSEQ multiplex PCR; in TCRdb, only in-frame clones are kept and a portion is missing. The data contain 30,000 to 50,000 clones, approximately 90% of them singletons. Locally advanced or metastatic urothelial carcinoma was present in patients. CDR3 length equals 11 residues. Trimming took off 1 base at V and 4 bases at J, with 4 bases between the two ends. Germline V CDR1 and CDR2: SQVTM, ANQGSEA. The sequenced sample was PBMCs, obtained around atezolizumab (anti-PD-L1) treatment. This TCR was recovered from a man aged 55 to 70 with urothelial cancer. V gene TRBV29-1 combines with J gene TRBJ1-2; no definite D call. In nucleotides, the CDR3 is TGCAGCGTTGAAGGAGCCTATGGCTACACCTTC. Encoded protein: CSVEGAYGYTF.